A selection of T cell receptor beta chains follows, all from one sample in a study of cytomegalovirus exposure and HLA in healthy donors. TCRdb's table, derived via immunoSEQ multiplex PCR, lists solely in-frame clones and lacks some. In the table there are under 150,000 clones, 81% of which are singletons. The sample consisted of PBMCs. The receptor source for this set is a man younger than 35 in good health and CMV-seronegative. Both conserved end residues are part of each CDR3. Fields, in order: J gene, V gene, D gene, clone size, CDR3 protein, CDR3 DNA. A D gene is named only where the DNA matches it firmly. Clone size appears in some rows only: once, few, many, or a class for an expanded clone.

TRBJ1-1 | TRBV7-8 | NA | NA | CASSPSPQDTEAFF | TGTGCCAGCAGCCCTTCCCCACAGGACACTGAAGCTTTCTTT
TRBJ1-5 | TRBV7-2 | TRBD1 | NA | CASSGGTGVNQPQHF | TGTGCCAGCAGCGGAGGGACAGGAGTCAATCAGCCCCAGCATTTT
TRBJ2-7 | TRBV6-6 | NA | NA | CASSSHDRNSEQYF | TGTGCCAGCAGTTCCCACGACAGGAACTCCGAGCAGTACTTC
TRBJ1-2 | TRBV15 | NA | once | CATSRAPQGNYGYTF | TGTGCCACCAGCAGAGCCCCACAGGGCAACTATGGCTACACCTTC
TRBJ1-2 | TRBV7-2 | NA | NA | CASSLAGGSGYTF | TGTGCCAGCAGCTTAGCGGGGGGGAGCGGCTACACCTTC
TRBJ2-1 | TRBV7-8 | TRBD2 | NA | CASSHPPSGGRSYNEQFF | TGTGCCAGCAGCCATCCGCCCAGCGGGGGCCGATCCTACAATGAGCAGTTCTTC
TRBJ1-1 | TRBV10-3 | NA | few | CAISRTESMNTEAFF | TGTGCCATCAGCAGGACAGAATCCATGAACACTGAAGCTTTCTTT
TRBJ2-7 | TRBV4-2 | NA | NA | CASSLQVDEQYF | TGTGCCAGCAGTCTACAGGTGGACGAGCAGTACTTC
TRBJ2-1 | TRBV11-3 | NA | NA | CASSLVGGGRDEQFF | TGTGCCAGCAGCTTAGTTGGGGGCGGTCGGGATGAGCAGTTCTTC
TRBJ1-6 | TRBV7-9 | NA | NA | CASSLARADNSPLHF | TGTGCCAGCAGCTTAGCGCGGGCAGATAATTCACCCCTCCACTTT
TRBJ1-1 | TRBV9 | NA | NA | CASSVGGVWGGDTEAFF | TGTGCCAGCAGCGTAGGAGGGGTGTGGGGGGGAGACACTGAAGCTTTCTTT
TRBJ1-4 | TRBV19 | TRBD1 | NA | CASSIGTGWEKLFF | TGTGCCAGTAGTATTGGGACAGGGTGGGAAAAACTGTTTTTT
TRBJ2-3 | TRBV9 | TRBD2 | NA | CASSVESSGGGTSTDTQYF | TGTGCCAGCAGCGTAGAGTCTAGCGGGGGGGGTACTAGCACAGATACGCAGTATTTT
TRBJ2-6 | TRBV9 | TRBD1 | NA | CASSATGQTGANVLTF | TGTGCCAGCAGCGCAACGGGACAGACTGGGGCCAACGTCCTGACTTTC
TRBJ2-7 | TRBV5-1 | TRBD1 | NA | CASSSRDRDLRFSYEQYF | TGCGCCAGCAGCTCCCGGGACAGGGACCTTAGATTTTCCTACGAGCAGTACTTC